The T cell receptor (beta chain) under discussion was sequenced for a study of identical twins. Whole-study results and caveats: Twins' excess sharing was less marked for out-of-frame beta sequences.

TCRdb re-called the 5' RACE reads with MiXCR, one entry per CDR3 protein. Here the sample spans a few hundred thousand distinct CDR3 sequences, nearly 10% being singletons. Details on this clonotype: What it recognizes is unknown.

This CDR3 is 16 amino acids long. V was clipped by 0 bases and J by 9 bases; unmatched bases: 11. Germline V gene lookup returns CDR1 KGHSH and CDR2 LQKENI. These same records also appear under a second study, on yellow fever vaccine responses in identical twins.

The chain joins TRBV18 to TRBJ2-1; 7 nucleotides line up with TRBD2. This clonotype was sampled from a woman aged 18-35 years in good health. Input material: PBMCs. This CDR3 reads CASSPPINGGSGEQFF. The CDR3 nucleotides are TGTGCCAGCTCACCACCAATTAACGGCGGGAGCGGTGAGCAGTTCTTC.